The 11 T cell receptor beta chains listed next were all sequenced from one sample in a study of T-cell memory formation after mild COVID-19. Each CDR3 protein is one row after TCRdb ran MiXCR on the 5' RACE reads. The table shows hundreds of thousands of distinct CDR3 sequences, with 15% to 20% occurring only once. The specimen sequenced was PBMCs or a T cell subset sorted from them (not recorded which). These TCRs come from a man between 18 and 35 years old who had mild COVID-19 (a few samples of this study predate the infection). Cell type and time point are not known.

This chain joins TRBV20-1 and TRBJ2-1; D is perhaps TRBD2 (5 bases). From germline, CDR1 is DFQATT and CDR2 SNEGSKA (reference sequence). V lost 6 bases to trimming and J lost 5 bases, with 17 bases between them. This CDR3 has 14 amino acids. The CDR3 DNA follows: TGCAGTGCAAGCGGCCAACCACACGACAATGAGCAGTTCTTC. Amino acids: CSASGQPHDNEQFF.

The chain couples TRBV2 to TRBJ1-2, with TRBD1 as a possible D gene (5 bases). The germline V and J ends were trimmed by 7 bases and 6 bases, with 12 bases remaining between them. The germline CDR1 and CDR2 sequences are SNHLY and FYNNEI. The CDR3 extends over 12 amino acids. The CDR3 here is CASIRDLDGYTF. CDR3 sequence (DNA): TGTGCCAGCATAAGGGACCTGGATGGCTACACCTTC.

V is TRBV7-2 and J is TRBJ2-1, with D perhaps being TRBD1 or TRBD2 (5 bases each). Trimming left V 5 bases short and J 2 bases short, with 10 bases between. This CDR3 spans 14 amino acids. Germline V lookup: CDR1 SGHTA, CDR2 FQGNSA. The DNA for the CDR3 is TGTGCCAGCAGCCCCGGGGCCGCCTACAATGAGCAGTTCTTC. Its translation is CASSPGAAYNEQFF.

This clonotype was detected only a few times. The chain couples TRBV20-1 to TRBJ1-2; 7 bases map to TRBD1. This CDR3 spans 15 amino acids. The V and J ends lost 2 bases and 2 bases, in that order; junction bases with no gene match: 8. CDR1 DFQATT and CDR2 SNEGSKA come from the germline V gene (reference sequence). CDR3 in amino acids: CSARIPGQLNYGYTF. The CDR3 DNA sequence: TGCAGTGCTAGAATACCGGGACAGCTAAACTATGGCTACACCTTC.

The gene calls are TRBV7-2 and TRBJ2-1; D is perhaps TRBD1 (5 bases). V gave up 2 bases and J gave up 14 bases, with 13 bases separating them. Germline assignment: CDR1 SGHTA and CDR2 FQGNSA. The CDR3 covers 12 residues. The CDR3 nucleotides read TGTGCCAGCAGCTTAACTGGGCAGGGTAAGTTCTTC. Residues: CASSLTGQGKFF.

The chain joins TRBV5-1 to TRBJ2-7; D may correspond to TRBD1 or TRBD2 (5 bases each). The CDR3 contains 14 residues. Germline values: CDR1 SGHRS, CDR2 YFSETQ. Trimming shortened V by 0 bases and J by 5 bases, and 12 bases separated the two germline ends. The CDR3 region has the DNA TGCGCCAGCAGCTTGGCCCCGGGGCCCCACGAGCAGTACGTC. Protein sequence: CASSLAPGPHEQYV.

This clonotype was seen many times. This chain's CDR3 is CASSLEWGGQGDETQYF. DNA of the CDR3: TGTGCCAGCAGTTTAGAGTGGGGGGGACAGGGAGATGAGACCCAGTACTTC. The rearrangement links TRBV12-3 or TRBV12-4 to TRBJ2-5; 9 bases match TRBD1. The CDR3 spans 17 residues. The trim removed 1 base at V and 5 bases at J, leaving 11 bases unmatched.

The rearrangement joins TRBV7-2 to TRBJ2-5; maybe TRBD2 (7 bases). Trimming stripped 4 bases from V and 5 bases from J, with 14 bases between. Per the germline V gene, CDR1 is SGHTA and CDR2 is FQGNSA. The CDR3 extends over 14 amino acids. CDR3 loop: CASSSWGRGETQYF. CDR3 DNA: TGTGCCAGCAGCTCTTGGGGGAGGGGGGAGACCCAGTACTTC.

This clonotype has just a few counts. In DNA, the CDR3 is TGTGCCAGCAGCTTTGCTCAGCCCCAGCATTTT. Amino acids: CASSFAQPQHF. This chain connects TRBV7-9 to TRBJ1-5, with D hard to call. In germline, CDR1 is SEHNR, CDR2 FQNEAQ (reference sequence). The CDR3 contains 11 residues. Between the trimmed V and J ends, which lost 3 bases and 6 bases, there was a span of 3 bases.

V usage is TRBV4-3 and J usage is TRBJ1-1; the D is unclear. Germline loops: CDR1 LGHNA, CDR2 YSLEER. Trimming took 0 bases from V and 4 from J, leaving 12 bases between them. This CDR3 has 15 residues. CDR3 residues: CASSQDSEGRTEAFF. The CDR3 coding sequence is TGCGCCAGCAGCCAAGATAGCGAGGGTCGCACTGAAGCTTTCTTT.

J is TRBJ1-5 and V is TRBV7-2, with D maybe TRBD1 (6 bases). V gave up 7 bases and J gave up 4 bases, with 17 bases separating them. This CDR3 contains 15 residues. Germline V CDR1 and CDR2: SGHTA, FQGNSA. The CDR3 region has the DNA TGTGCCAGCAAGTCGGCGGGGGCGGATAATCAGCCCCAGCATTTT. It is translated as CASKSAGADNQPQHF.